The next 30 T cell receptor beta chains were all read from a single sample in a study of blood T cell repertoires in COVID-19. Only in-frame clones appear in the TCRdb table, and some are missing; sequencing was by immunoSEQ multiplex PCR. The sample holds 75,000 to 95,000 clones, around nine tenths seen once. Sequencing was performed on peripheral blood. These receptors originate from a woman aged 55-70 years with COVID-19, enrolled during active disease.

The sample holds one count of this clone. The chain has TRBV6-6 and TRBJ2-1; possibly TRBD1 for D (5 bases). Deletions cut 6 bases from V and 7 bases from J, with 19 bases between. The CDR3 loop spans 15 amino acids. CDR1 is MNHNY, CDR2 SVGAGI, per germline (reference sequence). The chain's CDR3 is CASRSLGELGNEQFF. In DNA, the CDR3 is TGTGCCAGCAGATCGTTAGGGGAATTAGGGAATGAGCAGTTCTTC.

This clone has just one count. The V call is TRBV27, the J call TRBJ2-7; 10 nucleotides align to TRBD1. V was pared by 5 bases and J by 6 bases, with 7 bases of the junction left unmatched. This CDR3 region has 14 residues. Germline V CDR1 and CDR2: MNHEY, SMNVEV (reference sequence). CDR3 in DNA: TGTGCCAGCAGTCCACTTCGGACAGGGGGCGAGCAGTACTTC. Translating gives CASSPLRTGGEQYF.

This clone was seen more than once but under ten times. CDR3 DNA: TGTGCCAGTAATATCCCAGGACAATCCGGGGAGCTGTTTTTT. Translation: CASNIPGQSGELFF. The V and J genes are TRBV19 and TRBJ2-2; weak D call: TRBD1 (5 bases). Germline assignment: CDR1 LNHDA and CDR2 SQIVND (reference sequence). V was shortened by 7 bases and J by 6 bases, with 15 bases between the two germline ends. The CDR3 sequence is 14 residues long.

The CDR3 region has the DNA TGTGCCAGCAGCTTCTCCGGGGGGGATACAGATACGCAGTATTTT. Protein: CASSFSGGDTDTQYF. The chain carries TRBV7-2 and TRBJ2-3; 8 bases fit TRBD2. With V trimmed by 3 bases and J by 3 bases, 5 bases remained unmatched. CDR1 is SGHTA, CDR2 FQGNSA, per germline. The CDR3 totals 15 residues.

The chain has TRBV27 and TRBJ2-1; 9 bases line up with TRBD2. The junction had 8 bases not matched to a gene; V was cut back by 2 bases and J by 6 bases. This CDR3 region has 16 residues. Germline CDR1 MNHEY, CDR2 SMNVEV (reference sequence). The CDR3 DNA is TGTGCCAGCAGTTTAGTGGGCCTAGCGGGGTTCAATGAGCAGTTCTTC. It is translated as CASSLVGLAGFNEQFF.

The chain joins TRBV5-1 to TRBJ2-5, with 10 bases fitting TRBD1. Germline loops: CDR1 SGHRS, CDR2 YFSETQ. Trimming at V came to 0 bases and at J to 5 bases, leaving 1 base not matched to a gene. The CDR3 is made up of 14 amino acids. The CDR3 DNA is TGCGCCAGCAGCTTGGGGGACAGGGGCGAGACCCAGTACTTC. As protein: CASSLGDRGETQYF.

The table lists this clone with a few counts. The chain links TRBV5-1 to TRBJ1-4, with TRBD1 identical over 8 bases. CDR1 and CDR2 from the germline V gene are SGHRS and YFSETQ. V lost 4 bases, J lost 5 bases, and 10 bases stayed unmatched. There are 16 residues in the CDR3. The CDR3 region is CASSRGQGYENEKLFF. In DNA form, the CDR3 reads TGCGCCAGCAGCCGTGGACAGGGCTACGAAAATGAAAAACTGTTTTTT.

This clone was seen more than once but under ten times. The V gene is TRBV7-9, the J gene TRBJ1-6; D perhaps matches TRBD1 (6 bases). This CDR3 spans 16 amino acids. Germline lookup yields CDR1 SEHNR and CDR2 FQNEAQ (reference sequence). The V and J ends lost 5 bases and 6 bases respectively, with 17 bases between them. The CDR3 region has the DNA TGTGCCAGCAGCCGTCGTGGGAGGGGGTTTAATTCACCCCTCCACTTT. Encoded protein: CASSRRGRGFNSPLHF.

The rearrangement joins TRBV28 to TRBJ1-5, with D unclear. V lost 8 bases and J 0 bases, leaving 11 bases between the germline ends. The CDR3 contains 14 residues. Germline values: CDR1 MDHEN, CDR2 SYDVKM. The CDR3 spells CASQVGGSNQPQHF. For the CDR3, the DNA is TGTGCCAGCCAGGTCGGAGGTAGCAATCAGCCCCAGCATTTT.

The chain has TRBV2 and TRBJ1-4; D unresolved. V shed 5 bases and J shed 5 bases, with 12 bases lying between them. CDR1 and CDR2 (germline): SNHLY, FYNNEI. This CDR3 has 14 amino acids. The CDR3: CASSPRTGNEKLFF. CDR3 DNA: TGTGCCAGCAGTCCCCGGACGGGGAATGAAAAACTGTTTTTT. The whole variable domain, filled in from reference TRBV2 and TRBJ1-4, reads EPEVTQTPSHQVTQMGQEVILRCVPISNHLYFYWYRQILGQKVEFLVSFYNNEISEKSEIFDDQFSVERPDGSNFTLKIRSTKLEDSAMYFCASSPRTGNEKLFFGSGTQLSVL.

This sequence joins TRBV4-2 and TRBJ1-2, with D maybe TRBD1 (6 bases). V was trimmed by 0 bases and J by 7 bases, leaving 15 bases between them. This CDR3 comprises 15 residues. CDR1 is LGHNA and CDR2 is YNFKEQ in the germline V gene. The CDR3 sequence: CASSQDGQGQRGYTF. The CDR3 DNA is TGTGCCAGCAGCCAAGATGGGCAGGGGCAGCGTGGCTACACCTTC.

The CDR3 DNA sequence: TGTGCCAGCAGCTCTGGGGCTATGAACACTGAAGCTTTCTTT. It specifies CASSSGAMNTEAFF. The rearrangement uses TRBV11-3 and TRBJ1-1, with TRBD1 as a possible D gene (5 bases). The CDR3 loop spans 14 amino acids. Germline V lookup: CDR1 SGHNT, CDR2 YENEEA. V was pared by 4 bases and J by 0 bases, with 9 bases between. Full variable domain (remainder filled in from reference TRBV11-3 and TRBJ1-1): EAGVVQSPRYKIIEKKQPVAFWCNPISGHNTLYWYLQNLGQGPELLIRYENEEAVDDSQLPKDRFSAERLKGVDSTLKIQPAELGDSAVYLCASSSGAMNTEAFFGQGTRLTVV.

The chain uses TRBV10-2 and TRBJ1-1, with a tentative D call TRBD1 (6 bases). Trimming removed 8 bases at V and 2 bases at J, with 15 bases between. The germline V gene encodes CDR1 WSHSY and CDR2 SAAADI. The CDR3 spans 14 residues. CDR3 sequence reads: CASARQAPNTEAFF. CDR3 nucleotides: TGCGCCAGCGCTCGACAGGCCCCAAACACTGAAGCTTTCTTT.

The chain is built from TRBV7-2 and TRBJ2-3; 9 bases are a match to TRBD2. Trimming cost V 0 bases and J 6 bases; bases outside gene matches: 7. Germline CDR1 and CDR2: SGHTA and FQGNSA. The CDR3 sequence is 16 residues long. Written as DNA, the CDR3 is TGTGCCAGCAGCTTAGCAGGGCGGGGGGGCCCCGATACGCAGTATTTT. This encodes CASSLAGRGGPDTQYF.

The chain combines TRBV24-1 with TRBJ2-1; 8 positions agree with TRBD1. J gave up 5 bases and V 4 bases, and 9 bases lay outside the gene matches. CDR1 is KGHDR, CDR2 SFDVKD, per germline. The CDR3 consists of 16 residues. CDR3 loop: CATSDSDRGAHNEQFF. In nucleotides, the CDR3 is TGTGCCACCAGTGACTCAGACAGGGGCGCCCACAATGAGCAGTTCTTC.

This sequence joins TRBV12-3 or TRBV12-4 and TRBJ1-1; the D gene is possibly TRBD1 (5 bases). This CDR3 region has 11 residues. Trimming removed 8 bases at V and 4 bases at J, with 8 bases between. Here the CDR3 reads CASLGGTEAFF. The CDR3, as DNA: TGTGCCAGCCTCGGGGGCACTGAAGCTTTCTTT.

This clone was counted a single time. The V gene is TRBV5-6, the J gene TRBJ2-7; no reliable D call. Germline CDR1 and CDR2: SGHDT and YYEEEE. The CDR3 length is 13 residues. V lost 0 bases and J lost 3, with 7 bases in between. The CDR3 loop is CASSLAYSYEQYF. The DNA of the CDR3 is TGTGCCAGCAGCTTGGCCTACAGCTACGAGCAGTACTTC.

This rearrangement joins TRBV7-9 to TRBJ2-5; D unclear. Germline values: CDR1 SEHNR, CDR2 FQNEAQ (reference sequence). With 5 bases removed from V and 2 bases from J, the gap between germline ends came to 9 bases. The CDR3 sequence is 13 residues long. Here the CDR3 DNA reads TGTGCCAGCAGCCAACAGAGACAAGAGACCCAGTACTTC. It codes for CASSQQRQETQYF.

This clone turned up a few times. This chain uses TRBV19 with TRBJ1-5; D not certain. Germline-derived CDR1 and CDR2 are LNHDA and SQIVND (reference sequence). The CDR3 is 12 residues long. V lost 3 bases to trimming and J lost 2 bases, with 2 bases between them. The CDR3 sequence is CASSIGNQPQHF. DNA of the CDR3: TGTGCCAGTAGTATCGGCAATCAGCCCCAGCATTTT.

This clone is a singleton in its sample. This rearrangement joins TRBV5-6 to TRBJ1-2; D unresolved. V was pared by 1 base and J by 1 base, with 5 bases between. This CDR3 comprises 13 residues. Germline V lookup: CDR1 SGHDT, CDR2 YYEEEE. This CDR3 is CASSLTRNYGYTF. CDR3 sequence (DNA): TGTGCCAGCAGCTTGACACGTAACTATGGCTACACCTTC.

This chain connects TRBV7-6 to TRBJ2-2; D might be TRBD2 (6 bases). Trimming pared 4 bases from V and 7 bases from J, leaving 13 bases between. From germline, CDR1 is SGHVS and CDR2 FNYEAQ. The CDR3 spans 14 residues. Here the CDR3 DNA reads TGTGCCAGCAGCTCCCGACTAGGCGACGGGGAGCTGTTTTTT. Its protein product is CASSSRLGDGELFF.

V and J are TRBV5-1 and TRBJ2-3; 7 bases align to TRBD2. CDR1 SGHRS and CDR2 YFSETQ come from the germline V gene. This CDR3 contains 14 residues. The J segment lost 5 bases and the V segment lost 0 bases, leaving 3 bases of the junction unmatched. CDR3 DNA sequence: TGCGCCAGCAGCTTGGACGGGGGGAGAGATACGCAGTATTTT. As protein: CASSLDGGRDTQYF.

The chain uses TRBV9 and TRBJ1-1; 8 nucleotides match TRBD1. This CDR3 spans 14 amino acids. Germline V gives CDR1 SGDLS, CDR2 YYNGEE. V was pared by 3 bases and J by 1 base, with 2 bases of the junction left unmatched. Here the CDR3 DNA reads TGTGCCAGCAGCGCGACAGGGGAGAACACTGAAGCTTTCTTT. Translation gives CASSATGENTEAFF.

CDR3 residues: CASSLGTGSITQYF. In nucleotides, the CDR3 is TGCGCCAGCAGCTTGGGGACAGGGTCAATCACGCAGTATTTT. The genes are TRBV5-1 and TRBJ2-3, with 8 bases lining up with TRBD1. Germline V gene sequence: CDR1 SGHRS, CDR2 YFSETQ. The V and J ends lost 0 bases and 9 bases, in that order; junction bases with no gene match: 6. CDR3 length: 14 residues.

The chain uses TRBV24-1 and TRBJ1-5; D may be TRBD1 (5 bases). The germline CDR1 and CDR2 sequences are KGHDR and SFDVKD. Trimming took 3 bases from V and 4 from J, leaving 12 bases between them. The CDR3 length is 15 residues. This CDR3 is CATSDPDGGNQPQHF. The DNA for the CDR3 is TGTGCCACCAGTGATCCGGACGGGGGAAATCAGCCCCAGCATTTT.

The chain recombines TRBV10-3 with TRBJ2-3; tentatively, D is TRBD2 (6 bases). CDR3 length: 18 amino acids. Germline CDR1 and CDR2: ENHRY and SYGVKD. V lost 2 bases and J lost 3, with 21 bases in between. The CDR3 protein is CAISENVGLKAGTDTQYF. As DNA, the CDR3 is TGTGCCATCAGTGAGAACGTAGGACTAAAAGCAGGGACAGATACGCAGTATTTT.

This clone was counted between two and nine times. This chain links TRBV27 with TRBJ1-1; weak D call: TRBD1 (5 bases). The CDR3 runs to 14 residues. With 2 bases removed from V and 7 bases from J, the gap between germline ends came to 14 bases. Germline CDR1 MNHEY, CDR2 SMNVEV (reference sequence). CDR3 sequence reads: CASSLLGGLGEAFF. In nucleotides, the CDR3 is TGTGCCAGCAGTTTACTGGGGGGATTAGGTGAAGCTTTCTTT.

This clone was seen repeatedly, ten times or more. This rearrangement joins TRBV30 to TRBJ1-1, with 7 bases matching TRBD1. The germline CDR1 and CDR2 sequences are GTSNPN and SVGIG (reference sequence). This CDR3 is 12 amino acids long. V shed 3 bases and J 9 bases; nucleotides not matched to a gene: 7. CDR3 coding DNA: TGTGCCTGGAGCCGACAGGGTAGTAAAGCTTTCTTT. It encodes CAWSRQGSKAFF.

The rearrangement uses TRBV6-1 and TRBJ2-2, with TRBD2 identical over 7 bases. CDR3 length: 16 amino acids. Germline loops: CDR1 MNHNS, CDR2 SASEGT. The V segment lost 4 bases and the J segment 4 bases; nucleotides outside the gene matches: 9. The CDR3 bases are TGTGCCAGCAGTGGGTTGGGGGGGAGAGTCACCGGGGAGCTGTTTTTT. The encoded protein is CASSGLGGRVTGELFF.

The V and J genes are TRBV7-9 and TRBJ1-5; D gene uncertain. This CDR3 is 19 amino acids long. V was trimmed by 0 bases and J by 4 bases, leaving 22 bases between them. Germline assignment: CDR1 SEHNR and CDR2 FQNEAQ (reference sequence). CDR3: CASSLAPWASPGNNQPQHF. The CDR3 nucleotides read TGTGCCAGCAGCTTAGCGCCGTGGGCGAGCCCGGGGAATAATCAGCCCCAGCATTTT.